This T cell receptor (beta chain) was identified during a study of OX40 agonist ivuxolimab in advanced cancers. Study at large: Patients in the trial were receiving intravenous ivuxolimab every 2 weeks, at doses of 0.01 to 10 mg/kg. Aged roughly 20 to 85 with a mean of approximately 60 years, they were around 85% male.

Produced via immunoSEQ multiplex PCR; TCRdb's table is partial and in-frame only. The top ten hold over 5% of the sample, which has 80,000 to 85,000 clones, more than 70% seen once. This CDR3 spans 15 amino acids. CDR1 SGHKS and CDR2 YYEKEE come from the germline V gene (reference sequence). After removal of 5 bases from V and 7 bases from J, the junction contained 6 bases not matched to a gene. Sequencing used CD4+ or CD8+ T cells sorted from blood, obtained in a trial of the OX40 agonist ivuxolimab. This rearrangement joins TRBV5-5 to TRBJ1-6; TRBD1 matches 10 bases. This TCR came from an adult with an advanced solid tumor such as melanoma, head and neck, liver or kidney cancer. The CDR3 sequence: CASRTGGQGNSPLHF. In nucleotides, the CDR3 is TGTGCCAGCAGAACTGGGGGACAGGGGAATTCACCCCTCCACTTT.